This section outlines one T cell receptor (beta chain) sequence together with its context. No antigen is known for it. MiXCR was run by TCRdb on the 5' RACE reads, yielding one entry per CDR3 protein. The data show over 350,000 distinct CDR3 sequences, approximately 15% seen once. This sample is part of a study of T-cell memory formation after mild COVID-19. Study-wide context: The two donors had largely donor-specific TCR clusters.

This CDR3 contains 14 residues. Germline V CDR1 and CDR2: SGHRS, YFSETQ. V lost 4 bases and J lost 3, with 10 bases in between. Study-wide points: Whereas later expanders leaned CD4+, clones contracting day 15 to 85 showed a balanced CD4/CD8 makeup.

This rearrangement joins TRBV5-1 to TRBJ2-2, with D tentatively TRBD1 (6 bases). The sequenced sample consisted of PBMCs or a T cell subset sorted from them (not recorded which). The receptor's source is a young man who had mild COVID-19 (a few samples of this study predate the infection). Cell type and time point are not known. CDR3 DNA: TGCGCCAGCAGCCCGAGGGGGTACACCGGGGAGCTGTTTTTT. Translated, it gives CASSPRGYTGELFF.